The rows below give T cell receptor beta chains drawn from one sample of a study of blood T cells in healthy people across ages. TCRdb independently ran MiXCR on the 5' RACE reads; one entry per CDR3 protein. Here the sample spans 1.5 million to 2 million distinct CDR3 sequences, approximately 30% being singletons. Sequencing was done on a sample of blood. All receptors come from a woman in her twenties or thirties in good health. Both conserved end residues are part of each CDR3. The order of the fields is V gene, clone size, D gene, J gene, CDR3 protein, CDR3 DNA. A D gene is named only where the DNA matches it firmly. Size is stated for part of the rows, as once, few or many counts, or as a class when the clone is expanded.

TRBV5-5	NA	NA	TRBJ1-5	CASSRDIPQPQQF	TGTGCCAGCAGCCGGGACATACCCCAACCCCAGCAGTTT
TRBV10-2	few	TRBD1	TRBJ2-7	CTSMEAGGFYEQYF	TGCACCAGCATGGAGGCAGGGGGTTTCTACGAGCAGTACTTC
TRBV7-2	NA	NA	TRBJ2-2	CASSSTYTGELFF	TGTGCCAGCAGCTCGACCTACACCGGGGAGCTGTTTTTT
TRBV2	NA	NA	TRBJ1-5	CASRDLRGDQPQHF	TGTGCCAGCAGGGACCTTCGAGGTGATCAGCCCCAGCATTTT
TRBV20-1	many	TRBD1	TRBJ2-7	CSASMGLTGTADEQYF	TGCAGTGCTTCTATGGGGCTAACCGGGACAGCGGACGAGCAGTACTTC
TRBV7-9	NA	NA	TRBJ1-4	CASSLAAEREKPFF	TGTGCCAGCAGCTTAGCGGCAGAGCGTGAAAAACCGTTTTTT
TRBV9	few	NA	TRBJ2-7	CASSVDTTGSYEQYF	TGTGCCAGCAGCGTAGATACGACAGGCTCCTACGAGCAGTACTTC
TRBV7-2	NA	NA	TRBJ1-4	CASSRPGMYEKLFF	TGTGCCAGCAGCCGTCCAGGGATGTATGAAAAACTGTTTTTT
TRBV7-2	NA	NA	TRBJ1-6	CASSSQGSGNSPPHF	TGTGCCAGCAGCTCTCAGGGGTCCGGGAATTCACCCCCCCACTTT
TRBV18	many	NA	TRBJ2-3	CASSPGTSTDTQYF	TGTGCCAGCAGTCCGGGGACTAGCACAGATACGCAGTATTTT
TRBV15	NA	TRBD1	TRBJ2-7	CATSNGQAYEQYF	TGTGCCACCAGCAACGGACAGGCCTACGAGCAGTACTTC
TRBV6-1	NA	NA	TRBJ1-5	CASSEASSNQPQHF	TGTGCCAGCAGTGAAGCAAGTAGCAATCAGCCCCAGCATTTT
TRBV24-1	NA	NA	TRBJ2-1	CATQSGSYNEQFF	TGTGCCACCCAGAGCGGCTCCTACAATGAGCAGTTCTTC
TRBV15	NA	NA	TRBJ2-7	CATSTRESSYEQYF	TGTGCCACCAGCACCAGGGAGAGCTCCTACGAGCAGTACTTC
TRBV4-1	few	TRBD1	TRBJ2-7	CASSPAAGTGYEQYF	TGCGCCAGCAGCCCAGCCGCCGGGACAGGGTACGAGCAGTACTTC
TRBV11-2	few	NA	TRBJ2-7	CASSLGGEGGGEQYF	TGTGCCAGCAGCTTAGGTGGGGAGGGAGGGGGCGAGCAGTACTTC
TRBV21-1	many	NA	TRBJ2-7	CASSNPWGEQYF	TGTGCCAGCAGCAACCCTTGGGGCGAGCAGTACTTC
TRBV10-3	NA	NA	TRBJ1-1	CAISEGARDTEAFF	TGTGCCATCAGTGAGGGGGCGAGGGACACTGAAGCTTTCTTT
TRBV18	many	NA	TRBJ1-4	CASSRLRERGEKLFF	TGTGCCAGCTCACGACTACGGGAGAGAGGGGAAAAACTGTTTTTT
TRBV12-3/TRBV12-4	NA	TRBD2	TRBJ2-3	CASSPPRVAGFTDTQYF	TGTGCCAGCAGCCCCCCGAGGGTAGCGGGTTTCACAGATACGCAGTATTTT
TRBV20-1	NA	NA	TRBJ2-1	CSARGGRGTGEQFF	TGCAGTGCTAGAGGTGGTAGGGGTACCGGTGAGCAGTTCTTC
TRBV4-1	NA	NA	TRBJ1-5	CASSPLGRNQPQHF	TGCGCCAGCAGCCCCCTGGGGAGAAATCAGCCCCAGCATTTT
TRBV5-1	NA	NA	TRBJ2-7	CASSDRDGGVYEQYF	TGCGCCAGCAGCGACCGGGACGGTGGAGTGTACGAGCAGTACTTC
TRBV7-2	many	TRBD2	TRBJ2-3	CASSRTSGSMKDTQYF	TGTGCCAGCAGCCGGACTAGCGGGAGCATGAAAGATACGCAGTATTTT
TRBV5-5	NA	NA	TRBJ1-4	CASSLGWGEKLFF	TGTGCCAGCAGCTTGGGATGGGGTGAAAAACTGTTTTTT
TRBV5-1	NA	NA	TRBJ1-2	CVSSLVATGYGYTF	TGCGTCAGCAGCTTGGTAGCAACTGGATATGGCTACACCTTC
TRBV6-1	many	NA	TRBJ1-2	CASKRSRTAFNYGYTF	TGTGCCAGCAAACGAAGTCGGACGGCTTTTAACTATGGCTACACCTTC
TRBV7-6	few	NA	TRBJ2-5	CASSPTISRAETQYF	TGTGCCAGCAGCCCGACCATCTCTAGGGCAGAGACCCAGTACTTC
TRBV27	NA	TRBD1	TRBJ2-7	CASRAETGDHEQYF	TGTGCCAGCAGAGCCGAGACAGGGGACCACGAGCAGTACTTC
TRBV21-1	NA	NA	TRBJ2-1	CASSKVTCRTTRLSSYNEQFF	TGTGCCAGCAGCAAAGTGACTTGTAGGACTACCAGATTGAGCTCCTACAATGAGCAGTTCTTC
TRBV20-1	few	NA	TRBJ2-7	CSARQGIDEQYF	TGCAGTGCTAGACAGGGGATTGACGAGCAGTACTTC
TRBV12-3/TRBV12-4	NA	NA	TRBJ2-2	CASSLAPHTGELFF	TGTGCCAGCAGTTTAGCCCCACACACCGGGGAGCTGTTTTTT
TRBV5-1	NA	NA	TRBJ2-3	CASRGSAASGQGSDTQYF	TGCGCCAGCAGGGGTTCGGCGGCTAGCGGCCAGGGGTCAGATACGCAGTATTTT
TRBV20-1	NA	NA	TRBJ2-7	CSATKSPQGPSYEQYF	TGCAGTGCAACCAAATCTCCACAGGGACCCTCCTACGAGCAGTACTTC
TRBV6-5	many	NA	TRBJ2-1	CASSPDLPREQFF	TGTGCCAGCAGCCCGGACCTGCCCCGTGAGCAGTTCTTC
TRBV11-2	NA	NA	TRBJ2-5	CASSLPVVEAQYF	TGTGCCAGCAGCTTACCGGTCGTAGAAGCCCAGTACTTC
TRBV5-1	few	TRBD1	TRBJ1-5	CASSWTGEGDQPQHF	TGCGCCAGCAGCTGGACAGGGGAAGGCGATCAGCCCCAGCATTTT
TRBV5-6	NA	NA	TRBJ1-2	CASSFFGAQGFGYTF	TGTGCCAGCAGCTTCTTCGGTGCCCAGGGGTTTGGCTACACCTTC
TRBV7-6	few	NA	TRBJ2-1	CASTPGGVYNEQFF	TGTGCCAGCACCCCCGGCGGGGTATACAATGAGCAGTTCTTC
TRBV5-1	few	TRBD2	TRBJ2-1	CASSSGGADNEQFF	TGCGCCAGCAGTAGCGGGGGCGCCGACAATGAGCAGTTCTTC
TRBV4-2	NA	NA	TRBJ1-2	CASSQAPGGNYGYTF	TGTGCCAGCAGCCAAGCCCCGGGGGGAAACTATGGCTACACCTTC